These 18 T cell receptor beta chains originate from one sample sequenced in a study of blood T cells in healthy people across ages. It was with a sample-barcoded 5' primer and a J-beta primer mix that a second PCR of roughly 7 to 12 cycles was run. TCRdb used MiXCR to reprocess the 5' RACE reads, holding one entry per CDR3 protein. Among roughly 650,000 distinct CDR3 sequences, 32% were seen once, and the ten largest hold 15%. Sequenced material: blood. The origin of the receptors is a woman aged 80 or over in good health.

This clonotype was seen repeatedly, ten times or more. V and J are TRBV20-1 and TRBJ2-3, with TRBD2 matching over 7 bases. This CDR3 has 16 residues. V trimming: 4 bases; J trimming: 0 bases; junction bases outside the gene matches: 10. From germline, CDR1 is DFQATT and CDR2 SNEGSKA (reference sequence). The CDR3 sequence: CSATGGTTISTDTQYF. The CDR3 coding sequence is TGCAGTGCTACCGGAGGGACTACCATTAGCACAGATACGCAGTATTTT.

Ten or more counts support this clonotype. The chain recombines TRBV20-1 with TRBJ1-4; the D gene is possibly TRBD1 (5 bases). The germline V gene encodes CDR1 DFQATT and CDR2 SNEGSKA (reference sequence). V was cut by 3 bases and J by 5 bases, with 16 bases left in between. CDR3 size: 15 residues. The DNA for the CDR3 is TGCAGTGCTAGCCTCCCGGGGGGACTCAATGAAAAACTGTTTTTT. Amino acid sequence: CSASLPGGLNEKLFF.

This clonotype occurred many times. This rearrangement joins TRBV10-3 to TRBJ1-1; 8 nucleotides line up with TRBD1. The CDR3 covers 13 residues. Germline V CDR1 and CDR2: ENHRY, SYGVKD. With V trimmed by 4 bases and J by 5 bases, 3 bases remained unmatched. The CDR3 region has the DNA TGTGCCATCAGTGGACAGGGGAGAACTGAAGCTTTCTTT. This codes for CAISGQGRTEAFF.

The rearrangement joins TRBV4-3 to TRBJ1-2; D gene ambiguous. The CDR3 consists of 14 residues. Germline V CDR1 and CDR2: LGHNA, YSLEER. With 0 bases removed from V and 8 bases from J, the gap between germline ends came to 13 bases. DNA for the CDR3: TGCGCCAGCAGCCAAGACCCACGTTTAAGCGGCTACACCTTC. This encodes CASSQDPRLSGYTF.

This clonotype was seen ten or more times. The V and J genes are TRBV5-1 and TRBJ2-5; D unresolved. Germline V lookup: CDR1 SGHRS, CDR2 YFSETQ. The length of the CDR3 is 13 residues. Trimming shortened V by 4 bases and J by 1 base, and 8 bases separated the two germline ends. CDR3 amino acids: CASSPTGQETQYF. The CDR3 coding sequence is TGCGCCAGCAGCCCCACCGGCCAAGAGACCCAGTACTTC.

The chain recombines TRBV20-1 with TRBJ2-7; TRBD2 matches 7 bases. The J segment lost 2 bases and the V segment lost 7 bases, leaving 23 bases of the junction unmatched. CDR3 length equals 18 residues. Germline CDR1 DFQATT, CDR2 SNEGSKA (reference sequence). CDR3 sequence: CSVTKSARSGVNPYEQYF. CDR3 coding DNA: TGCAGTGTTACAAAGTCGGCCCGGAGCGGGGTTAACCCCTACGAGCAGTACTTC.

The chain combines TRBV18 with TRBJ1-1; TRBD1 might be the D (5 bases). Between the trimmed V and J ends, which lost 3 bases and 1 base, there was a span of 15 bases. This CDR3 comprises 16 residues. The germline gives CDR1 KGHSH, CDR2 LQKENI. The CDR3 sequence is CASSPLAPQGNTEAFF. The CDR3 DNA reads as TGTGCCAGCTCACCTCTAGCCCCGCAGGGGAACACTGAAGCTTTCTTT.

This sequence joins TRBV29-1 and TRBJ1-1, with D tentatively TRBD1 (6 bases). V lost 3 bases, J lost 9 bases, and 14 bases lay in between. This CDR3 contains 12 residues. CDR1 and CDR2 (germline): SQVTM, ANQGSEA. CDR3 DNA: TGCAGCGTTGACGGGGCAGGGGATAAAGCTTTCTTT. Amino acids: CSVDGAGDKAFF.

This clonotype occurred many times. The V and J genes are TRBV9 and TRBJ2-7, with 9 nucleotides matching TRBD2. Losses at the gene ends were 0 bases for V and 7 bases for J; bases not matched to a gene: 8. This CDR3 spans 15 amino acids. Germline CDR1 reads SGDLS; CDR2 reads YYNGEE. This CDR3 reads CASSVEPAGGGEQYF. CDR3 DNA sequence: TGTGCCAGCAGCGTAGAGCCAGCGGGGGGTGGAGAGCAGTACTTC.

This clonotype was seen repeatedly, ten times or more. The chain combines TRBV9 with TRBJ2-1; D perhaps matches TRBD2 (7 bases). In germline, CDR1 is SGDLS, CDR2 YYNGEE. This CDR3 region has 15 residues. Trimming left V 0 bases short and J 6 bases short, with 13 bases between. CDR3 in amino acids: CASSVEVGGPNEQFF. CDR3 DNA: TGTGCCAGCAGCGTAGAGGTCGGGGGGCCCAATGAGCAGTTCTTC.

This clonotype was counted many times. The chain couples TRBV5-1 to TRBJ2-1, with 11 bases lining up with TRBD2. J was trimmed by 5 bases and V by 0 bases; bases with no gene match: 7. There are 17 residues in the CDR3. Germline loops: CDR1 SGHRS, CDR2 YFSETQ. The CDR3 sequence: CASSLGLAGRGNNEQFF. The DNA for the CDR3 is TGCGCCAGCAGCTTGGGACTAGCGGGGAGAGGAAACAATGAGCAGTTCTTC.

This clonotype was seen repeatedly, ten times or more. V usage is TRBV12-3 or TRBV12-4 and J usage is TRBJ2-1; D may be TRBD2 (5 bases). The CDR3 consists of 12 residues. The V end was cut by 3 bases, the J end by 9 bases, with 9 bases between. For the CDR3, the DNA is TGTGCCAGCAGTTTGAGAGGGTCTGAGCAGTTCTTC. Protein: CASSLRGSEQFF.

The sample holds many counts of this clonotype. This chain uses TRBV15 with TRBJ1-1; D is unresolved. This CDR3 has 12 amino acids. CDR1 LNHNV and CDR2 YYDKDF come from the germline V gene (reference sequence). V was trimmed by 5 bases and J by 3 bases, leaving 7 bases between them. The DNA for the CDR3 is TGTGCCACCAGCCTCGACGACACTGAAGCTTTCTTT. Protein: CATSLDDTEAFF.

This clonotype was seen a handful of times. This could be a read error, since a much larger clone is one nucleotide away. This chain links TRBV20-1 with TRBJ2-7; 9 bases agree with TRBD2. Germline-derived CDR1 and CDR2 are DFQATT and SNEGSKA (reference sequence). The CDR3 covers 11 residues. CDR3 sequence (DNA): TGCAGGGCGGGAGGGGCCTACGAGCAGTACTTC. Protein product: CRAGGAYEQYF.

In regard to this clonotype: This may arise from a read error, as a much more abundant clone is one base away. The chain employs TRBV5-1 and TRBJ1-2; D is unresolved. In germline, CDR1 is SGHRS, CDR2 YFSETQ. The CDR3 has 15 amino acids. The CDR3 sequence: CASSLVVGGVYGCTF. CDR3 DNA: TGCGCCAGCAGCTTGGTGGTCGGCGGCGTTTATGGCTGCACCTTC. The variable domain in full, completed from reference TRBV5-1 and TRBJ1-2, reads KAGVTQTPRYLIKTRGQQVTLSCSPISGHRSVSWYQQTPGQGLQFLFEYFSETQRNKGNFPGRFSGRQFSNSRSEMNVSTLELGDSALYLCASSLVVGGVYGCTFGSGTRLTVV.

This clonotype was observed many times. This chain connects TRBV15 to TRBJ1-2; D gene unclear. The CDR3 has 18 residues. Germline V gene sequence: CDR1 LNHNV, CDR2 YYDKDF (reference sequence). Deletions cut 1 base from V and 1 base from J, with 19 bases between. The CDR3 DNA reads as TGTGCCACCAGCAGAGCTTTCCGGACGGCAAGGGATAACTATGGCTACACCTTC. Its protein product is CATSRAFRTARDNYGYTF.

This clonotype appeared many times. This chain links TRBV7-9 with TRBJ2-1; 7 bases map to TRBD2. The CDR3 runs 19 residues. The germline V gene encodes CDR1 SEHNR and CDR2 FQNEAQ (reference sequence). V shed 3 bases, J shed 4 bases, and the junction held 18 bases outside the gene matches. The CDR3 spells CASSLLGSAGEKPYNEQFF. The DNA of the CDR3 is TGTGCCAGCAGCTTGTTAGGTTCGGCGGGGGAGAAACCATACAATGAGCAGTTCTTC.

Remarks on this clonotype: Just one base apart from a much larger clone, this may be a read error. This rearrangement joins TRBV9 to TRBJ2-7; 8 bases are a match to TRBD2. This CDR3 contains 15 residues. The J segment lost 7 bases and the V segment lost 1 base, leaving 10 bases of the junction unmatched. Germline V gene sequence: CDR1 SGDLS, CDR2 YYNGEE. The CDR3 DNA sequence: TGTGCCAGCAGCGTATCCAGCGGGAGTTTTAATGAGCAGTACTTC. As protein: CASSVSSGSFNEQYF. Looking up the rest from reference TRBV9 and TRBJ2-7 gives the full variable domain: DSGVTQTPKHLITATGQRVTLRCSPRSGDLSVYWYQQSLDQGLQFLIQYYNGEERAKGNILERFSAQQFPDLHSELNLSSLELGDSALYFCASSVSSGSFNEQYFGPGTRLTVT.